The clone carrying this T cell receptor beta chain was seen a few times. The antigen remains unidentified. The data stem from a study of T-cell reconstitution after alpha-beta-depleted transplantation in children. Study results and caveats: Roughly two months post-transplant, alpha-beta T cells reportedly originated from several hundred graft clones that had expanded. Some patients' high day-60 TCRbeta diversity was traced to surviving recipient T cells and thymic progenitors. At one year after transplant, newly produced T cells mostly accounted for T-cell counts and diversity.

Unique molecular identifiers were built into the TCRbeta library. One entry per CDR3 protein, called by TCRdb with MiXCR from the PCR reads. Of about a million distinct CDR3 sequences detected, about 29% appear once; the ten largest clones hold approximately 30%. Material: PBMCs, mostly from graft donor cells, obtained 360 days after TCRalphabeta/CD19-depleted stem cell transplant. The sequence came from a boy under two years old who had a stem cell transplant for SCID, so the T cells may come from the graft donor.

The CDR3: CASSYIRVPLMNTEAFF. CDR3 nucleotide sequence: TGTGCCAGCAGTTACATAAGAGTACCCTTAATGAACACTGAAGCTTTCTTT. This chain uses TRBV6-2 or TRBV6-3 with TRBJ1-1; D call uncertain. The CDR3 has 17 residues. V lost 2 bases, J lost 0 bases, and 16 bases lay in between. Germline lookup yields CDR1 MNHEY and CDR2 SVGEGT.